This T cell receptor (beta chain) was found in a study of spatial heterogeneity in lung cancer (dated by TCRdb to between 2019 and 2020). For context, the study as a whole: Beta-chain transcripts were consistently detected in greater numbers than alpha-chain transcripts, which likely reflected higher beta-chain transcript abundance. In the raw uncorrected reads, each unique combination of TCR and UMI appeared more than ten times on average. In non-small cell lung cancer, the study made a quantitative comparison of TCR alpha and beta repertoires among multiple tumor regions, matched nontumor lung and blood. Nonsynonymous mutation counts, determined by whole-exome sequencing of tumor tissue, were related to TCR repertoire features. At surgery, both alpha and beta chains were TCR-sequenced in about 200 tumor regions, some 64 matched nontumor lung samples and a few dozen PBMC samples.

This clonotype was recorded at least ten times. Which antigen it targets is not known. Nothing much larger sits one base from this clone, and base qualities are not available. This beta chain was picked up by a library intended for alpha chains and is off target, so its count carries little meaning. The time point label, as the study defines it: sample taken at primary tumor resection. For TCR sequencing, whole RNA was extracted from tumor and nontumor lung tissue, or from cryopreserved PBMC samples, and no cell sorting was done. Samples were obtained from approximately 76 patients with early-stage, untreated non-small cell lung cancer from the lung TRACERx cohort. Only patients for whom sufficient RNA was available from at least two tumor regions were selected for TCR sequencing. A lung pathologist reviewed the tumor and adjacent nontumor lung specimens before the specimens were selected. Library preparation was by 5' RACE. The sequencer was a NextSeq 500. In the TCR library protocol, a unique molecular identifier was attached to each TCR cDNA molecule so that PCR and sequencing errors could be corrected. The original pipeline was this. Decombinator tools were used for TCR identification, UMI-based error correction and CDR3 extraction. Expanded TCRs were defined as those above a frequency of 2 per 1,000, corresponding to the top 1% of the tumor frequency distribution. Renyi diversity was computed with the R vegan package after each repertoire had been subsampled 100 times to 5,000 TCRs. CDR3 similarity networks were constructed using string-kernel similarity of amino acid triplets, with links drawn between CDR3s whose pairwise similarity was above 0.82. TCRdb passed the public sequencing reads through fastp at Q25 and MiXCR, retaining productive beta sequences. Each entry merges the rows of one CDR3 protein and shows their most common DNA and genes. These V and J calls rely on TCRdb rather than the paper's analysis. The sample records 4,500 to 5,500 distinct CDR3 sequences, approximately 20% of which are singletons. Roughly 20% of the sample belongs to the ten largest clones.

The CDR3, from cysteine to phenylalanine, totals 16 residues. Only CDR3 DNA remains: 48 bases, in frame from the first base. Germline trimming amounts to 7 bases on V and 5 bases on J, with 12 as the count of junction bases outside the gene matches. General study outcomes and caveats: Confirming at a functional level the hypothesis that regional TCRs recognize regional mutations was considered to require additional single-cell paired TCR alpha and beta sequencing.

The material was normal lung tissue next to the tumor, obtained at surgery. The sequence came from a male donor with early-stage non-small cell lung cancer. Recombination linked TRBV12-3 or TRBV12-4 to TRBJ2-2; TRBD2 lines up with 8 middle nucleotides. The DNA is TGTGCCAGCAACCTTTACGCGGGGGGTAGTACCGGGGAGCTGTTTTTT. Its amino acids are CASNLYAGGSTGELFF.